These 16 T cell receptor beta chains share one sample of origin, sequenced in a study of blood T cell repertoires in COVID-19. Clones were read by immunoSEQ multiplex PCR, and TCRdb kept only the in-frame ones, dropping some. In the table there are almost 70,000 clones, roughly 80% of which are singletons. The sequenced sample was peripheral blood. The receptors come from a man aged 55 to 70 with acute or convalescent COVID-19.

The genes are TRBV2 and TRBJ1-3; D is uncertain. From germline, CDR1 is SNHLY and CDR2 FYNNEI. CDR3 length: 16 residues. Between the trimmed V and J ends, which lost 4 bases and 4 bases, there was a span of 17 bases. CDR3 in amino acids: CASSVRPFTSGNTIYF. CDR3 nucleotides: TGTGCCAGCAGTGTTCGTCCCTTCACATCCGGAAACACCATATATTTT.

The DNA of the CDR3 is TGTGCCTGGAGGCGTGGTTGGAACACTGAAGCTTTCTTT. Its translation is CAWRRGWNTEAFF. The chain uses TRBV30 and TRBJ1-1; D remains unclear. The CDR3 runs to 13 residues. Germline values: CDR1 GTSNPN, CDR2 SVGIG (reference sequence). V lost 3 bases and J 1 base, leaving 9 bases between the germline ends.

The rearrangement links TRBV24-1 to TRBJ2-4; the match to TRBD2 covers 12 bases. Germline V gene data show CDR1 as KGHDR and CDR2 as SFDVKD. V dropped 2 bases and J dropped 0; count of bases not matched to a gene: 4. This CDR3 has 18 residues. The CDR3, as DNA: TGTGCCACCAGTGATTCGCTAGCGGGGGGGCTAGCCAAAAACATTCAGTACTTC. Its protein product is CATSDSLAGGLAKNIQYF.

The chain joins TRBV11-3 to TRBJ2-5; D is unclear. This CDR3 has 14 amino acids. Trimming removed 4 bases from V and 5 bases from J, with 14 bases in between. Germline V lookup: CDR1 SGHNT, CDR2 YENEEA. The CDR3 bases are TGTGCCAGCAGCTCCCCCATGGAGCAGGAGACCCAGTACTTC. It is translated as CASSSPMEQETQYF.

V is TRBV30 and J is TRBJ1-2; D is perhaps TRBD1 (6 bases). V was cut by 6 bases and J by 2 bases, with 19 bases left in between. CDR1 is GTSNPN, CDR2 SVGIG, per germline (reference sequence). This CDR3 spans 15 amino acids. CDR3 protein: CACPGQGTLNYGYTF. The CDR3 DNA reads as TGTGCCTGTCCGGGACAAGGGACGTTAAACTATGGCTACACCTTC.

The rearrangement uses TRBV5-1 and TRBJ2-1; 8 bases match TRBD2. Germline V gene sequence: CDR1 SGHRS, CDR2 YFSETQ. J gave up 8 bases and V 4 bases, and 17 bases lay outside the gene matches. The length of the CDR3 is 17 residues. As DNA, the CDR3 is TGCGCCAGCAGCCTACTTACTGCGGCGGGGGGCCTGGATGAGCAGTTCTTC. It codes for CASSLLTAAGGLDEQFF.

V gene TRBV6-5 combines with J gene TRBJ1-1; D is unresolved. Germline V gene data show CDR1 as MNHEY and CDR2 as SVGAGI. This CDR3 spans 15 amino acids. V lost 8 bases and J 5 bases, leaving 21 bases between the germline ends. DNA of the CDR3: TGTGCCAGCTCGGCGTGGGGTGGAGGTGGGACTGAAGCTTTCTTT. This translates into CASSAWGGGGTEAFF.

The chain has TRBV10-3 and TRBJ1-4, with 10 bases aligning to TRBD1. Unmatched junction bases numbered 10, after V lost 5 bases and J lost 1 base. The germline CDR1 and CDR2 sequences are ENHRY and SYGVKD. This CDR3 has 18 amino acids. The CDR3 DNA reads as TGTGCCATCAGTCCAGCCGGGACAGGGGTGGAAACTAATGAAAAACTGTTTTTT. Residues: CAISPAGTGVETNEKLFF.

The chain combines TRBV29-1 with TRBJ2-3; maybe TRBD1 (6 bases). V lost 7 bases, J lost 6 bases, and 17 bases lay in between. The CDR3 has 13 amino acids. CDR1 is SQVTM and CDR2 is ANQGSEA in the germline V gene. CDR3 bases: TGCAGCGCCCAGGGGCCGGTCTCGGATACGCAGTATTTT. Residues: CSAQGPVSDTQYF.

V usage is TRBV29-1 and J usage is TRBJ2-5; possible D gene TRBD1, 5 bases. The CDR3 consists of 13 residues. V was clipped by 7 bases and J by 0 bases, with 12 bases between them. From germline, CDR1 is SQVTM and CDR2 ANQGSEA. This chain's CDR3 is CSASRGNQETQYF. The CDR3 DNA is TGCAGCGCATCTAGGGGTAACCAAGAGACCCAGTACTTC.

The chain has TRBV19 and TRBJ2-1, with 7 bases aligning to TRBD1. J gave up 6 bases and V 7 bases, and 9 bases lay outside the gene matches. This CDR3 has 14 residues. The germline gives CDR1 LNHDA, CDR2 SQIVND (reference sequence). For the CDR3, the DNA is TGTGCCAGTATGTCGGGGACAGTTGTCAATGAGCAGTTCTTC. As protein: CASMSGTVVNEQFF.

The CDR3 DNA is TGCAGCGTTGGGGTAGCGGGGGGCCGTGGGACCGGGGAGCTGTTTTTT. Translation gives CSVGVAGGRGTGELFF. This sequence joins TRBV29-1 and TRBJ2-2; TRBD2 aligns across 10 bases. V was clipped by 4 bases and J by 5 bases; unmatched bases: 10. The CDR3 is made up of 16 amino acids. Germline V gene data show CDR1 as SQVTM and CDR2 as ANQGSEA.

V gene TRBV7-2 combines with J gene TRBJ2-5, with unresolved D. Trimming shortened V by 5 bases and J by 5 bases, and 9 bases separated the two germline ends. The CDR3 consists of 12 residues. The germline CDR1 and CDR2 sequences are SGHTA and FQGNSA. In nucleotides, the CDR3 is TGTGCCAGCAGCCCGCGTCACGAGACCCAGTACTTC. Translated: CASSPRHETQYF.

This chain connects TRBV30 to TRBJ1-5; 10 bases fit TRBD1. Germline V lookup: CDR1 GTSNPN, CDR2 SVGIG (reference sequence). This CDR3 contains 14 residues. The V segment lost 5 bases and the J segment 4 bases; nucleotides outside the gene matches: 5. The CDR3 sequence is CAWGPGQGNQPQHF. CDR3 in DNA: TGTGCCTGGGGACCGGGACAGGGGAATCAGCCCCAGCATTTT.

The V and J genes are TRBV11-2 and TRBJ2-5, with D hard to call. V lost 1 base, J lost 4 bases, and 7 bases lay in between. The CDR3 is 13 residues long. Germline values: CDR1 SGHAT, CDR2 FQNNGV. The CDR3 loop is CASSLVYGETQYF. The CDR3 nucleotides read TGTGCCAGCAGCTTAGTGTACGGAGAGACCCAGTACTTC.

The chain joins TRBV5-1 to TRBJ1-2; TRBD1 matches 7 bases. Germline CDR1 and CDR2: SGHRS and YFSETQ. V lost 1 base and J lost 4; bases outside the gene matches: 1. The CDR3 extends over 13 amino acids. The CDR3 nucleotides are TGCGCCAGCAGCTTGAACAGGGGCTATGGCTACACCTTC. Protein: CASSLNRGYGYTF.